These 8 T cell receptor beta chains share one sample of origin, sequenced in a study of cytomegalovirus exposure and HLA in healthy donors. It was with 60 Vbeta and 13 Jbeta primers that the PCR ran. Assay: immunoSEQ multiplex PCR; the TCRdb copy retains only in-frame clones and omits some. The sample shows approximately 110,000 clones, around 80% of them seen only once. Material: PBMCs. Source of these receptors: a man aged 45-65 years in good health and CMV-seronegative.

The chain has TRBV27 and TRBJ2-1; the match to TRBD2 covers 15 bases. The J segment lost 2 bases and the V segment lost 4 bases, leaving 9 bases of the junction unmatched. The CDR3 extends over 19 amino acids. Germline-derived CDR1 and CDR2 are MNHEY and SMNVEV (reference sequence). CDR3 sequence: CASSSPLRTSGGAYNEQFF. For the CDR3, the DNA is TGTGCCAGCAGTTCCCCCCTAAGGACTAGCGGGGGGGCCTACAATGAGCAGTTCTTC.

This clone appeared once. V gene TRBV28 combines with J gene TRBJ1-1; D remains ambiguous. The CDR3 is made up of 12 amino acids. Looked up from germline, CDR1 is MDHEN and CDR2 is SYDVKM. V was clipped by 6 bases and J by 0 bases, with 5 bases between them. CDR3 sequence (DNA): TGTGCCAGCAGCGGGGTGAACACTGAAGCTTTCTTT. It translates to CASSGVNTEAFF.

Written as DNA, the CDR3 is TGTGCCAGCAGCCTAGTCAGGGGAAGTCCCCGGGAGTTCTTC. Residues: CASSLVRGSPREFF. This sequence joins TRBV7-8 and TRBJ2-1, with a possible D match to TRBD1 (6 bases). This CDR3 region has 14 residues. The germline CDR1 and CDR2 sequences are SGHVS and FQNEAQ. V lost 5 bases to trimming and J lost 14 bases, with 22 bases between them.

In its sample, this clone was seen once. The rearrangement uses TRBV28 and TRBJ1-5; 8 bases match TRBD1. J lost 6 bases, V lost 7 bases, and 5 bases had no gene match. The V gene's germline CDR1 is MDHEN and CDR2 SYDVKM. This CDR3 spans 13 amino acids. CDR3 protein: CASIPQGAQPQHF. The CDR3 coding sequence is TGTGCCAGCATCCCGCAGGGGGCTCAGCCCCAGCATTTT.

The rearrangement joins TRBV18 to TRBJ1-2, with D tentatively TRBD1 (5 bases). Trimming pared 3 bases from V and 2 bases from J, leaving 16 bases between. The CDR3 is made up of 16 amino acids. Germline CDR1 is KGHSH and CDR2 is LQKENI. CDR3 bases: TGTGCCAGCTCACCTACGACAGAAAAATTAAACTATGGCTACACCTTC. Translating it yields CASSPTTEKLNYGYTF.

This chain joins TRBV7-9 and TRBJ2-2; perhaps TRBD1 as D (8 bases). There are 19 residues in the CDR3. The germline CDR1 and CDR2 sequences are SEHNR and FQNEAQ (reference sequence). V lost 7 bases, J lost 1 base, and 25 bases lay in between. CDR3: CASILQGGDLARNTGELFF. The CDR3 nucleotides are TGTGCCAGCATCCTACAGGGGGGGGATCTAGCGAGGAACACCGGGGAGCTGTTTTTT.

DNA for the CDR3: TGCGCCAGCAGTGGTCGCGGGGGACCCCGAACTATCTACAATGAGCAGTTCTTC. It codes for CASSGRGGPRTIYNEQFF. The chain has TRBV10-1 and TRBJ2-1; TRBD2 aligns across 7 bases. In germline, CDR1 is WNHNN, CDR2 SYGVQD (reference sequence). CDR3 length: 18 residues. The J segment lost 3 bases and the V segment lost 4 bases, leaving 15 bases of the junction unmatched.

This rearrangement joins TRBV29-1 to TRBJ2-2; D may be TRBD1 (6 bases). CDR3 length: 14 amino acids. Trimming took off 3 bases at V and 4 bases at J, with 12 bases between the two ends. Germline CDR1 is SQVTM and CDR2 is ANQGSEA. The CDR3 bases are TGCAGCGTTGATGAGACAGGCGCCACCGGGGAGCTGTTTTTT. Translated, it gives CSVDETGATGELFF.